A single sample is the source of the 25 T cell receptor beta chains below, sequenced in a study of OX40 agonist ivuxolimab in advanced cancers. Measured with immunoSEQ multiplex PCR; TCRdb has only the in-frame clones, and not every one. The repertoire includes around 58,000 clones, about 89% of them detected once, and around 1.4% sits in the top ten. Sequenced here: CD4+ or CD8+ T cells sorted from blood, sampled in a trial of the OX40 agonist ivuxolimab. The receptor set was obtained from an adult with an advanced solid tumor such as melanoma, head and neck, liver or kidney cancer.

The chain has TRBV11-2 and TRBJ2-7; TRBD1 might be the D (6 bases). This CDR3 comprises 14 residues. V was trimmed by 5 bases and J by 2 bases, leaving 13 bases between them. From germline, CDR1 is SGHAT and CDR2 FQNNGV. CDR3 nucleotides: TGTGCCAGCAGCGTATCACAGGGTCCCTACGAGCAGTACTTC. This codes for CASSVSQGPYEQYF.

CDR3 sequence (DNA): TGTGCCAGCAGCGGGACAGGGTCCTACAATGAGCAGTTCTTC. This translates into CASSGTGSYNEQFF. The chain recombines TRBV6-5 with TRBJ2-1; TRBD1 agrees at 9 bases. This CDR3 has 14 amino acids. The germline V gene encodes CDR1 MNHEY and CDR2 SVGAGI. The junction had 1 base not matched to a gene; V was cut back by 6 bases and J by 1 base.

V gene TRBV5-8 combines with J gene TRBJ2-5; no clear D gene. Looked up from germline, CDR1 is SGHTS and CDR2 is YDEGEE. The CDR3 totals 13 residues. V dropped 9 bases and J dropped 3 bases, with 15 bases sitting between them. The CDR3 loop reads CANPGWVKETQYF. CDR3 DNA sequence: TGTGCCAACCCCGGATGGGTGAAAGAGACCCAGTACTTC.

The rearrangement uses TRBV7-2 and TRBJ1-1; TRBD1 matches 7 bases. The V gene end was trimmed by 2 bases and the J gene end by 4 bases; junction bases not matched to a gene: 7. The germline gives CDR1 SGHTA, CDR2 FQGNSA. This CDR3 comprises 15 residues. The CDR3, as DNA: TGTGCCAGCAGCTTAACAGGGGTAAGTGGCACTGAAGCTTTCTTT. Its translation: CASSLTGVSGTEAFF.

The CDR3 DNA is TGTGCCAGCAGCCATCTACAGGGGGGCAAAAACATTCAGTACTTC. It specifies CASSHLQGGKNIQYF. J is TRBJ2-4 and V is TRBV4-2; TRBD1 agrees at 8 bases. The CDR3 covers 15 residues. Germline assignment: CDR1 LGHNA and CDR2 YNFKEQ. Unmatched junction bases numbered 4, after V lost 3 bases and J lost 3 bases.

CDR3 bases: TGTGCCAGCAGCCTTATAGCGTCAACCTACGAGCAGTACTTC. Translated, it gives CASSLIASTYEQYF. The chain employs TRBV5-6 and TRBJ2-7; a weak D match, TRBD2 (5 bases). Trimming took off 4 bases at V and 2 bases at J, with 13 bases between the two ends. The germline gives CDR1 SGHDT, CDR2 YYEEEE. The CDR3 covers 14 residues.

The genes are TRBV4-2 and TRBJ2-3; 10 nucleotides agree with TRBD2. CDR3 size: 18 residues. V trimming: 0 bases; J trimming: 1 base; junction bases outside the gene matches: 7. CDR1 LGHNA and CDR2 YNFKEQ come from the germline V gene. The DNA for the CDR3 is TGTGCCAGCAGCCAAGATCTTAGGCTAGCGGGGGGCACAGATACGCAGTATTTT. Amino acid sequence: CASSQDLRLAGGTDTQYF.

This chain links TRBV18 with TRBJ1-5; TRBD1 agrees at 8 bases. The CDR3 has 14 amino acids. The V gene's germline CDR1 is KGHSH and CDR2 LQKENI. Germline trimming cut 5 bases from V and 5 bases from J; bases unmatched to any gene: 5. For the CDR3, the DNA is TGTGCCAGCTCAGAACAGGGGGGAGATCAGCCCCAGCATTTT. Translating gives CASSEQGGDQPQHF.

For the CDR3, the DNA is TGTGCCAGCAGCGTGGGACTAGGCATCACAGATACGCAGTATTTT. It codes for CASSVGLGITDTQYF. The gene calls are TRBV9 and TRBJ2-3; 8 bases map to TRBD2. This CDR3 contains 15 residues. The germline V gene has CDR1 SGDLS and CDR2 YYNGEE. V gave up 2 bases and J gave up 2 bases; unmatched junction bases: 4.

CDR3 DNA: TGTGCCAGTAGTATTCTCGGACAGGCGACGGAGCTGTTTTTT. Translating it yields CASSILGQATELFF. The chain combines TRBV19 with TRBJ2-2; TRBD1 aligns across 7 bases. V dropped 3 bases and J dropped 10; count of bases not matched to a gene: 8. This CDR3 contains 14 residues. Looked up from germline, CDR1 is LNHDA and CDR2 is SQIVND (reference sequence).

This chain connects TRBV6-1 to TRBJ2-7; 10 bases align to TRBD2. Germline V CDR1 and CDR2: MNHNS, SASEGT. The CDR3 is 16 amino acids. Losses at the gene ends were 3 bases for V and 1 base for J; bases not matched to a gene: 6. The CDR3 is CASSDSGRTRSYEQYF. The CDR3 coding sequence is TGTGCCAGCAGTGATAGCGGGAGGACCCGATCCTACGAGCAGTACTTC.

The chain joins TRBV29-1 to TRBJ2-3, with 14 bases that match TRBD2. Trimming took 1 base from V and 3 from J; bases not matched to a gene: 9. The CDR3 has 18 residues. Germline lookup yields CDR1 SQVTM and CDR2 ANQGSEA. The CDR3 here is CSVEVVTGTSGSTDTQYF. CDR3 bases: TGCAGCGTTGAAGTGGTAACCGGGACTAGCGGGAGTACAGATACGCAGTATTTT.

V usage is TRBV5-6 and J usage is TRBJ2-1; TRBD1 matches at 7 bases. The germline V gene has CDR1 SGHDT and CDR2 YYEEEE. This CDR3 is built from 15 residues. V gave up 0 bases and J gave up 6 bases; unmatched junction bases: 6. The CDR3 DNA reads TGTGCCAGCAGCTTGGTCCAGGGGGATCGCAATGAGCAGTTCTTC. Translating it yields CASSLVQGDRNEQFF.

V usage is TRBV7-2 and J usage is TRBJ2-2; 12 bases line up with TRBD2. J gave up 0 bases and V 2 bases, and 4 bases lay outside the gene matches. The CDR3 length is 18 residues. Per the germline V gene, CDR1 is SGHTA and CDR2 is FQGNSA. Here the CDR3 reads CASSLIPSGGANTGELFF. CDR3 DNA sequence: TGTGCCAGCAGCTTAATACCTAGCGGGGGGGCGAACACCGGGGAGCTGTTTTTT.

The rearrangement uses TRBV29-1 and TRBJ1-3; a weak D match, TRBD1 (5 bases). The germline V gene has CDR1 SQVTM and CDR2 ANQGSEA. V was clipped by 6 bases and J by 10 bases, with 16 bases between them. The CDR3 has 12 amino acids. The CDR3 is CSVGTPGGTIYF. The CDR3, as DNA: TGCAGCGTGGGGACCCCGGGGGGGACCATATATTTT. Drawing the rest from reference TRBV29-1 and TRBJ1-3, the complete variable domain is SAVISQKPSRDICQRGTSLTIQCQVDSQVTMMFWYRQQPGQSLTLIATANQGSEATYESGFVIDKFPISRPNLTFSTLTVSNMSPEDSSIYLCSVGTPGGTIYFGEGSWLTVV.

In its sample, this clone was seen once. The rearrangement uses TRBV6-1 and TRBJ2-1; D is perhaps TRBD2 (5 bases). CDR1 is MNHNS and CDR2 is SASEGT in the germline V gene. V was clipped by 6 bases and J by 4 bases, with 10 bases between them. The CDR3 contains 13 residues. For the CDR3, the DNA is TGTGCCAGCAGCCGGACTGTATACAATGAGCAGTTCTTC. Translating gives CASSRTVYNEQFF.

The chain links TRBV7-8 to TRBJ2-5; D gene uncertain. Trimming cost V 0 bases and J 2 bases, with 7 bases left between them. The germline gives CDR1 SGHVS, CDR2 FQNEAQ. The CDR3 sequence is 14 residues long. CDR3 residues: CASSLANRQETQYF. The CDR3 nucleotides are TGTGCCAGCAGCTTAGCCAACAGACAAGAGACCCAGTACTTC.

V gene TRBV23-1 combines with J gene TRBJ1-1; no reliable D call. TRBV23-1 is classed as an ORF, of uncertain function. The CDR3 has 13 residues. The V end was cut by 0 bases, the J end by 1 base, with 3 bases between. The CDR3 DNA reads TGCGCCAGCAGTCAATCAGGGAACACTGAAGCTTTCTTT. It specifies CASSQSGNTEAFF.

The chain joins TRBV9 to TRBJ1-5, with 10 bases lining up with TRBD1. V dropped 6 bases and J dropped 0; count of bases not matched to a gene: 15. The CDR3 runs 19 residues. CDR1 is SGDLS and CDR2 is YYNGEE in the germline V gene. CDR3 residues: CASTPAGTGVLVSNQPQHF. CDR3 DNA sequence: TGTGCCAGCACCCCAGCTGGGACAGGGGTCCTGGTTAGCAATCAGCCCCAGCATTTT.

The rearrangement links TRBV9 to TRBJ2-1; 13 nucleotides agree with TRBD2. With 0 bases clipped from V and 3 bases from J, the junction kept 6 bases outside the gene matches. The CDR3 sequence is 18 residues long. CDR1 and CDR2 from the germline V gene are SGDLS and YYNGEE. CDR3 sequence reads: CASSVGTSGRAFYNEQFF. The CDR3 bases are TGTGCCAGCAGCGTAGGAACTAGCGGGAGGGCCTTCTACAATGAGCAGTTCTTC.

V is TRBV6-5 and J is TRBJ1-6; D ambiguous. CDR3 length: 15 amino acids. V was clipped by 2 bases and J by 4 bases, with 9 bases between them. Germline values: CDR1 MNHEY, CDR2 SVGAGI. As DNA, the CDR3 is TGTGCCAGCAGTTACGACATGGGGTATAATTCACCCCTCCACTTT. Translating gives CASSYDMGYNSPLHF.

This chain connects TRBV19 to TRBJ2-5; 13 positions match TRBD2. Per germline, CDR1 LNHDA and CDR2 SQIVND (reference sequence). With V trimmed by 6 bases and J by 2 bases, 6 bases remained unmatched. The CDR3 is 16 residues long. The CDR3 region is CASSRTSGGLQETQYF. In DNA form, the CDR3 reads TGTGCCAGTAGCAGGACTAGCGGGGGCCTGCAAGAGACCCAGTACTTC.

The chain recombines TRBV5-4 with TRBJ2-7; 7 bases agree with TRBD1. Germline loops: CDR1 SGHNT, CDR2 YYREEE (reference sequence). The CDR3 covers 14 residues. J was trimmed by 0 bases and V by 5 bases; bases with no gene match: 5. The CDR3 bases are TGTGCCAGCAGGACAGGGATAGACTCCTACGAGCAGTACTTC. This codes for CASRTGIDSYEQYF.

The chain carries TRBV6-1 and TRBJ1-1; TRBD1 is a possible D gene (6 bases). Trimming pared 4 bases from V and 6 bases from J, leaving 12 bases between. CDR3 length: 13 residues. The germline V gene encodes CDR1 MNHNS and CDR2 SASEGT. The CDR3 DNA follows: TGTGCCAGCAGTGTCAGGGGCACTGCTGAAGCTTTCTTT. Protein product: CASSVRGTAEAFF.

The chain couples TRBV11-2 to TRBJ1-2; D is undetermined. This CDR3 is built from 14 residues. With 2 bases removed from V and 5 bases from J, the gap between germline ends came to 12 bases. The germline gives CDR1 SGHAT, CDR2 FQNNGV. CDR3 sequence reads: CASSLSGPAYGYTF. CDR3 in DNA: TGTGCCAGCAGCTTATCAGGTCCCGCTTATGGCTACACCTTC.